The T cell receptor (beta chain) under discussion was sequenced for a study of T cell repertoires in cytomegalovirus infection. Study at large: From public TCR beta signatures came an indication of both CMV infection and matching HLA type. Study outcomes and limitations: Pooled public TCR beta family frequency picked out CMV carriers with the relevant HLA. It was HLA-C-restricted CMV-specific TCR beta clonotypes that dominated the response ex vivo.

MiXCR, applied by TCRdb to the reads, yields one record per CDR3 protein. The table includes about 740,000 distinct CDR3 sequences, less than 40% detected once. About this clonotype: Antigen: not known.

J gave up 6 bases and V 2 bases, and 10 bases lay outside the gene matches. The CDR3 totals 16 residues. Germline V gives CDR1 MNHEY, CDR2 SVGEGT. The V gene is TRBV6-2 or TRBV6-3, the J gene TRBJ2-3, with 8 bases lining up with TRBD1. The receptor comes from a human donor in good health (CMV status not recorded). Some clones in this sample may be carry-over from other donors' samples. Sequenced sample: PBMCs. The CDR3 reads CASSYKNRGLVDTQYF. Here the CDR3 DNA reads TGTGCCAGCAGTTACAAGAACAGGGGGTTGGTGGATACGCAGTATTTT.